The T cell receptor beta chain under discussion was sequenced for a study of blood T cell repertoires in COVID-19. Study-wide background: Some COVID-19 samples were acute and others convalescent; all came from the United States, Italy and Spain. PBMCs, B-cell-depleted T cells, or T cells provided the cDNA or gDNA that made up the material.

Profiled with immunoSEQ multiplex PCR; TCRdb holds only in-frame clones, not every one. This table holds around 500,000 clones, roughly 88% found once. This CDR3 comprises 16 residues. V lost 5 bases to trimming and J lost 4 bases; unmatched junction nucleotides: 9. The V gene's germline CDR1 is SGHRS and CDR2 YFSETQ. Recruits, aged roughly 18 to 89 years, lived in 20 to 30 US areas. Cohorts were determined from participant-reported clinical history. Sequenced input: PBMCs or T cells enriched from blood (not recorded which). V and J are TRBV5-1 and TRBJ2-1; 10 bases agree with TRBD2. The source of this sequence is a woman in her thirties or forties who had recovered from COVID-19. The DNA for the CDR3 is TGCGCCAGCAGGCCGCCGCCTAGCGGGGGATACAATGAGCAGTTCTTC. Translated, it gives CASRPPPSGGYNEQFF.